This T cell receptor (beta chain) emerged from a study of monozygotic twins with inflammatory bowel disease. With respect to this clonotype: Its specificity is unknown.

General study results and limits: Patients received differing immunosuppressive treatments, which may have added variability to their repertoires.

Isolation of total RNA was performed on whole blood, with no prior T cell sorting. The authors ran two nested PCRs of about 16 and 10 cycles on TCRalpha and TCRbeta cDNA. TCRdb processed the 5' RACE reads again and assigns one entry to each CDR3 protein, with no DNA. The table lists tens of thousands of distinct CDR3 sequences. This CDR3 spans 12 amino acids. Germline lookup yields CDR1 SQVTM and CDR2 ANQGSEA. The TCR comes from a human donor with ulcerative colitis or Crohn's disease, or a healthy co-twin of an affected twin (not recorded which). The chain carries TRBV29-1 and TRBJ2-7; the TCRdb call, TRBD1, lacks DNA for checking. Sequenced: blood. CDR3 amino acids: CSVEGQGDEQYF.